This T cell receptor (beta chain) was documented in a study of cytomegalovirus exposure and HLA in healthy donors. The CDR3 is 14 amino acids. Per germline, CDR1 SEHNR and CDR2 FQNEAQ (reference sequence). J lost 6 bases, V lost 8 bases, and 7 bases had no gene match. As concerns this clone: Its antigen remains unknown.

The PCR used 60 Vbeta and 13 Jbeta primers. TCRdb keeps only in-frame clones here, not all; method: immunoSEQ multiplex PCR. In the table there are roughly 100,000 clones, approximately 81% of which are singletons. Study-wide results and limits: Among TCR beta chains, those listed as cytomegalovirus-associated numbered under 200. Researchers left out some V segments, among them TRBV6-2 and TRBV6-3, as indistinguishable.

The sequenced sample consisted of PBMCs. This chain uses TRBV7-9 with TRBJ2-1, with 10 bases identical to TRBD1. The source of this sequence is a man aged 30 to 45 in good health and CMV-seronegative. CDR3 bases: TGTGCCAGCCGAAACCGGGACAGGGGCAATGAGCAGTTCTTC. Amino acids: CASRNRDRGNEQFF.